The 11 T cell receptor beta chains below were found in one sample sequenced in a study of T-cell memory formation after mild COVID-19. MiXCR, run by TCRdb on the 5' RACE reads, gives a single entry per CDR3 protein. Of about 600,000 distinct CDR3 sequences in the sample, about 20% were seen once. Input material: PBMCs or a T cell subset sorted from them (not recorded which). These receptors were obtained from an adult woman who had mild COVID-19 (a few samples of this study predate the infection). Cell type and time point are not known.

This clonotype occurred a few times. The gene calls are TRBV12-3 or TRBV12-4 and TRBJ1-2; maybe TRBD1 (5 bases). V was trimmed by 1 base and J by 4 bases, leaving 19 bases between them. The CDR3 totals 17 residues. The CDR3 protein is CASSLGFRDEVLYGYTF. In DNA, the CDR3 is TGTGCCAGCAGTTTAGGGTTCCGGGACGAAGTTCTCTATGGCTACACCTTC.

The CDR3 nucleotides read TGTGCCAGCAGCTTAGAGTTACTGAGCGGGGGGAGCACAGATACGCAGTATTTT. This translates into CASSLELLSGGSTDTQYF. The chain couples TRBV7-9 to TRBJ2-3; 9 bases are a match to TRBD2. Looked up from germline, CDR1 is SEHNR and CDR2 is FQNEAQ (reference sequence). The J segment lost 0 bases and the V segment lost 1 base, leaving 8 bases of the junction unmatched. This CDR3 is 18 amino acids long.

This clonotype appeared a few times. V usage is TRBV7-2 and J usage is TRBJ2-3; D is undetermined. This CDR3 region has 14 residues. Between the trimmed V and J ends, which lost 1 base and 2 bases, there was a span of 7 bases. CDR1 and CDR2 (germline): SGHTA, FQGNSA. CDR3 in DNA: TGTGCCAGCAGCTTAGGAGCTTTCACAGATACGCAGTATTTT. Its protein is CASSLGAFTDTQYF.

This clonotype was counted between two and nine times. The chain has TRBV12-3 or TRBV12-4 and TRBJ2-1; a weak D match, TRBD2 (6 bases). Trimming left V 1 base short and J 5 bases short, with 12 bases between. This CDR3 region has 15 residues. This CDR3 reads CASSLGRDSNNEQFF. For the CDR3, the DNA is TGTGCCAGCAGTTTAGGCCGGGACTCAAACAATGAGCAGTTCTTC.

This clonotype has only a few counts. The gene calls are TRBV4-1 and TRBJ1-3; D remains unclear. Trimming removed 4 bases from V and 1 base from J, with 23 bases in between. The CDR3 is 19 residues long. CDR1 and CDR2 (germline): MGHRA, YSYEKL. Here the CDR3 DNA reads TGCGCCAGCAGCCTCGACGGATTGTTGATGGGTTCGTCTGGAAACACCATATATTTT. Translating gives CASSLDGLLMGSSGNTIYF.

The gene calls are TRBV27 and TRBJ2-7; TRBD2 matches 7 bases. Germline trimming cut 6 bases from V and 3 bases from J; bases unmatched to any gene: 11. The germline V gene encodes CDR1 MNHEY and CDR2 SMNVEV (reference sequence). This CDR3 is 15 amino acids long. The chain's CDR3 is CASRFSSGILYEQYF. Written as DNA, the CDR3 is TGTGCCAGCAGATTCAGCAGCGGGATACTCTACGAGCAGTACTTC.

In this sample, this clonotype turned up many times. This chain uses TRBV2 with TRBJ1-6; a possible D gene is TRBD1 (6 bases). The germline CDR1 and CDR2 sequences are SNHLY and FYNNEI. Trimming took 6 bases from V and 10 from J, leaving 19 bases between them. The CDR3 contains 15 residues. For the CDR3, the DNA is TGTGCCAGCAGGATTTCAGGGGCGGCAAACTCACCCCTCCACTTT. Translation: CASRISGAANSPLHF.

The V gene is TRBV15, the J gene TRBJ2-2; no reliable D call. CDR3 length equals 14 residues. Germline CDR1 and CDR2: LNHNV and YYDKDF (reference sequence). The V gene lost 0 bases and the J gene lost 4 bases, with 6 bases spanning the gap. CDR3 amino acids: CATSRDLRTGELFF. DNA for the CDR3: TGTGCCACCAGCAGAGATCTACGCACCGGGGAGCTGTTTTTT.

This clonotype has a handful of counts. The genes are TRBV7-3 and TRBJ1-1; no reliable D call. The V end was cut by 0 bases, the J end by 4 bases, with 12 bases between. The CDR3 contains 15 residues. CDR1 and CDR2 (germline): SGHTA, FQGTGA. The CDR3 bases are TGTGCCAGCAGCTTAACGGGCGCGGGCGGCACTGAAGCTTTCTTT. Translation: CASSLTGAGGTEAFF.

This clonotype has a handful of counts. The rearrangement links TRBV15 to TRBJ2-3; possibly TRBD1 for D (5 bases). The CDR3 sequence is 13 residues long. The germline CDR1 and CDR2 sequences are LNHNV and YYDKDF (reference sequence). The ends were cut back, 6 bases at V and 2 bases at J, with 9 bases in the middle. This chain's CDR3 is CATSRQPTDTQYF. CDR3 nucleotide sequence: TGTGCCACCAGTCGACAGCCCACAGATACGCAGTATTTT.

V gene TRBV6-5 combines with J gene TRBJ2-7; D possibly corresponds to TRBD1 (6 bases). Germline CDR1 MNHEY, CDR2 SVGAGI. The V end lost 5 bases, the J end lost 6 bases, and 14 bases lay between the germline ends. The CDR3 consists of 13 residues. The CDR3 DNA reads TGTGCCAGCAGTAAGGACAGAGGGTCCGAGCAGTACTTC. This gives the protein CASSKDRGSEQYF.